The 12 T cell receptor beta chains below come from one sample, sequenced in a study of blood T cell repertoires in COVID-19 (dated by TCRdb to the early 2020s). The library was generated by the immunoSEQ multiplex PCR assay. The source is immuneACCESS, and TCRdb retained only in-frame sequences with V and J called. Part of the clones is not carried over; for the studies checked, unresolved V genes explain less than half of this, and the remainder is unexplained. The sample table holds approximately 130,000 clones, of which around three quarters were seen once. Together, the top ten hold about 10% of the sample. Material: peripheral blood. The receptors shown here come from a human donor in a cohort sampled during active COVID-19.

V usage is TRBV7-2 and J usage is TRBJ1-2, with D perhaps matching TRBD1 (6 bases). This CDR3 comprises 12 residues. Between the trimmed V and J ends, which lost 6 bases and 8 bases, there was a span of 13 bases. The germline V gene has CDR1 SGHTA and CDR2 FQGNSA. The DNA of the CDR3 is TGTGCCAGCAGTCCCACAGGGCAAGGCTACACCTTC. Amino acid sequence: CASSPTGQGYTF.

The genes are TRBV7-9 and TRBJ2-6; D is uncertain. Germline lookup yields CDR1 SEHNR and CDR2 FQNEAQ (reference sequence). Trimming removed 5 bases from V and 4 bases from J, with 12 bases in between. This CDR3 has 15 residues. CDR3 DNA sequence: TGTGCCAGCAGCACCCGCCGAGCCGGGGCCAACGTCCTGACTTTC. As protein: CASSTRRAGANVLTF. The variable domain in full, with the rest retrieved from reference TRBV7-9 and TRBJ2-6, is DTGVSQNPRHKITKRGQNVTFRCDPISEHNRLYWYRQTLGQGPEFLTYFQNEAQLEKSRLLSDRFSAERPKGSFSTLEIQRTEQGDSAMYLCASSTRRAGANVLTFGAGSRLTVL.

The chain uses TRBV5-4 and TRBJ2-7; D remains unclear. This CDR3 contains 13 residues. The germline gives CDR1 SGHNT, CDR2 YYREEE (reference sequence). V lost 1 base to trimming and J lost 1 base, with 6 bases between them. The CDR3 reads CASSLTQSYEQYF. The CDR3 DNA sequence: TGTGCCAGCAGCTTGACCCAGTCCTACGAGCAGTACTTC.

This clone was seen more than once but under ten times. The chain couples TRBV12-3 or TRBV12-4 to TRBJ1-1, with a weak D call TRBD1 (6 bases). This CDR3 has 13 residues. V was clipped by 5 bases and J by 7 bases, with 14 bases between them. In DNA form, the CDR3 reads TGTGCCAGCAGTATCCTACAGGGTGTTGAAGCTTTCTTT. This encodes CASSILQGVEAFF.

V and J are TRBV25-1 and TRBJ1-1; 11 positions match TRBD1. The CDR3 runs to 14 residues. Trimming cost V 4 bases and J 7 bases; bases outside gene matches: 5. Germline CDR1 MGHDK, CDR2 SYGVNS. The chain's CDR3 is CASSGGQGVDEAFF. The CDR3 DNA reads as TGTGCCAGCAGTGGGGGACAGGGGGTTGATGAAGCTTTCTTT.

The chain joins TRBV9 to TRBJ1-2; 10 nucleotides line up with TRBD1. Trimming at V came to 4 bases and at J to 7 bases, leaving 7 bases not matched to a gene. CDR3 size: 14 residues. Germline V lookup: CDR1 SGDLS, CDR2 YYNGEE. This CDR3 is CASSPKDRGTGYTF. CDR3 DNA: TGTGCCAGCAGCCCTAAGGACAGGGGGACTGGCTACACCTTC.

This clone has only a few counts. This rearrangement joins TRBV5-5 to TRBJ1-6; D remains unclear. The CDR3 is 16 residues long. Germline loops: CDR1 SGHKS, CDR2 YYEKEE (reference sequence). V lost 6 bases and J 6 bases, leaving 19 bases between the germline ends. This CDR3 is CASTPTPEGGNSPLHF. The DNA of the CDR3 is TGTGCCAGCACCCCAACACCCGAGGGAGGTAATTCACCCCTCCACTTT.

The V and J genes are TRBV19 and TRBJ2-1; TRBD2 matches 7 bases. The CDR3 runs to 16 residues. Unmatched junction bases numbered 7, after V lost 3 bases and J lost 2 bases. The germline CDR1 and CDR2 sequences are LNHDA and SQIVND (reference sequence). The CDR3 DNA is TGTGCCAGTAGTATCGGCGGGGGAAGCACCTACAATGAGCAGTTCTTC. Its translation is CASSIGGGSTYNEQFF.

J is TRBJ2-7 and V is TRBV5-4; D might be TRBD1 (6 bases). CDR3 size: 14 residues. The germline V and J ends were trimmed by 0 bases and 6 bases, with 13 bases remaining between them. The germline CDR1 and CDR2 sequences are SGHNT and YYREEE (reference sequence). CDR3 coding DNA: TGTGCCAGCAGCTTGGGACAGGTGGTGCGCGAGCAGTACTTC. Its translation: CASSLGQVVREQYF.

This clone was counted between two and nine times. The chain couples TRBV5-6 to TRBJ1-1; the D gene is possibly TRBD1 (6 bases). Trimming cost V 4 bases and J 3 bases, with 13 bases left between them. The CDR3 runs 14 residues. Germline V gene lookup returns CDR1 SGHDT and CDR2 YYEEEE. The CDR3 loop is CASSRVAGDTEAFF. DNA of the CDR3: TGTGCCAGCAGCAGGGTGGCAGGGGACACTGAAGCTTTCTTT. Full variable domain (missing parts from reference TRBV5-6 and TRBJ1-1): DAGVTQSPTHLIKTRGQQVTLRCSPKSGHDTVSWYQQALGQGPQFIFQYYEEEERQRGNFPDRFSGHQFPNYSSELNVNALLLGDSALYLCASSRVAGDTEAFFGQGTRLTVV.

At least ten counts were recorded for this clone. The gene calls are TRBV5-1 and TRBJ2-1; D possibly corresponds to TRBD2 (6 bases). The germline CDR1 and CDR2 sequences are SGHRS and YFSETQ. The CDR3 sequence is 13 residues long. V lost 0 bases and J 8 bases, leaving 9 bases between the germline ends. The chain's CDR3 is CASSLAGVDEQFF. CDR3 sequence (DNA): TGCGCCAGCAGCTTGGCGGGGGTCGATGAGCAGTTCTTC.

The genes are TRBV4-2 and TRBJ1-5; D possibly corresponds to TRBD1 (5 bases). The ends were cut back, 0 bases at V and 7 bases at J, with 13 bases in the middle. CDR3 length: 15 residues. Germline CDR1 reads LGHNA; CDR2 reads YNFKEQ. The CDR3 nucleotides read TGTGCCAGCAGCCAAGAGGGGCAGGGTGGGCAGCCCCAGCATTTT. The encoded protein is CASSQEGQGGQPQHF.